This TCR beta chain is drawn from a study of blood T cell repertoires in COVID-19. In the study overall: PBMCs, B-cell-depleted T cells, or T cells were the source of the cDNA or gDNA that made up the material.

Germline values: CDR1 LNHDA, CDR2 SQIVND (reference sequence). V gave up 4 bases and J gave up 1 base, with 19 bases separating them. This CDR3 comprises 17 residues. TCRdb's copy holds only in-frame clones and misses some; the assay was immunoSEQ multiplex PCR. The sample lists roughly 280,000 clones, 85% to 90% occurring once. This chain uses TRBV19 with TRBJ1-1; a possible D gene is TRBD1 (6 bases). This TCR was recovered from a woman between 18 and 29 years old who had recovered from COVID-19. The sequenced sample consisted of PBMCs or T cells enriched from blood (not recorded which). The CDR3 coding sequence is TGTGCCAGTAGTAGTCTGACCTTGGCAGGGGAGAACACTGAAGCTTTCTTT. This sequence encodes CASSSLTLAGENTEAFF.